Listed below are T cell receptor beta chains from one sample, sequenced in a study of post-analysis software for immune sequencing data. One entry per CDR3 protein results from TCRdb running MiXCR on the PCR reads. The sample has some 450,000 distinct CDR3 sequences; over 35% are singletons. The specimen was blood. These receptors originate from a girl aged 5-17 years with multiple sclerosis. CDR3s include the opening cysteine and the closing phenylalanine or tryptophan. The order of the fields is J gene, V gene, CDR3 protein.

TRBJ2-6 TRBV28 CTSGDPTPISGANVLTF
TRBJ1-2 TRBV20-1 CSATRTGNNYGYTF
TRBJ2-7 TRBV19 CASSLTSGTYGQYF
TRBJ1-2 TRBV20-1 CSARGQVSYGYTF
TRBJ2-7 TRBV12-3/TRBV12-4 CASSFRSGYEQYF
TRBJ2-7 TRBV7-9 CASSLPAAYEQYF
TRBJ2-1 TRBV20-1 CSARDGERSHNEQFF
TRBJ2-3 TRBV18 CASSRGSGVYDTQYF
NA TRBV4-1 CASSQSFWSYEQYF
NA TRBV28 CASRGLAGVFDEQYF
TRBJ2-7 TRBV25-1 CASSVSGPSGYEQYF
TRBJ2-7 TRBV5-1 CASSLVLPSEQYF
TRBJ2-7 TRBV7-9 CATSDRSYEQYF
TRBJ2-6 TRBV21-1 CQSSPMGDRVSGANVLTF
TRBJ2-1 TRBV20-1 CSAPGLGDNEQFF
TRBJ1-5 TRBV29-1 CSARDRVDQPQHF
TRBJ2-1 TRBV6-6 CASSYSFRGSYNEQFF
TRBJ2-1 TRBV4-1 CASSQTRGLAGGIWNEQFF
TRBJ1-5 TRBV4-3 CASSQDLWGNQPQHF
TRBJ2-3 TRBV9 CASSVAVTRTTDTQYF
TRBJ1-2 TRBV12-3/TRBV12-4 CASRETGAHSGYTF
TRBJ2-7 TRBV4-3 CASSPDPATEQYF
TRBJ2-3 TRBV4-2 CASSQDSGVAGDRKTDTQYF
TRBJ2-7 TRBV7-2 CASSWSPYEQYF
TRBJ2-5 TRBV15 CATSPARRYQETQYF
TRBJ2-2 TRBV20-1 CSARGGLAGGTGELFF
TRBJ1-2 TRBV27 CASSIDPNYGYTF
TRBJ2-3 TRBV29-1 CSVEQGSDTQYF
TRBJ1-6 TRBV3-1 CASSQGAPNSPLHF
TRBJ2-3 TRBV6-6 CASSYGASTDTQYF
TRBJ2-7 TRBV12-3/TRBV12-4 CASIRRGAGSISYEQYF
TRBJ2-5 TRBV7-2 CASSLGGGFPGEQYF
TRBJ2-7 TRBV5-1 CASSFMLPGTSGVSYEQYF
TRBJ2-3 TRBV19 CASSDTRDSNTDTQYF
TRBJ1-4 TRBV7-9 CASSVEGQYYEKLFF
TRBJ2-5 TRBV10-3 CAIAGTGGLLEQYF
TRBJ2-1 TRBV6-1 CATDGGETPSEFNEQFF
TRBJ1-6 TRBV10-3 CAISEGDRGLVSNSPLHF
TRBJ2-7 TRBV20-1 CSAGPGGYEQYF
TRBJ2-5 TRBV28 CASSLTYDMQYF
TRBJ2-2 TRBV7-2 CASSFWTTTGELFF
TRBJ2-3 TRBV29-1 CSVVSGWHTQYF
TRBJ2-7 TRBV28 CASLSAYEQYF
TRBJ2-7 TRBV6-2/TRBV6-3 CASSYLGAGVRHEQYF
TRBJ2-1 TRBV11-2 CASSDTTGRNEQFF
TRBJ2-7 TRBV7-2 CASTIRERKIYEQYF
TRBJ1-6 TRBV6-5 CASSYSSSYNSPLHF
TRBJ2-7 TRBV20-1 CSADGLAGGSGYEQYF
TRBJ2-3 TRBV5-1 CASSLSTGTGVADTQYF
TRBJ2-6 TRBV5-1 CASSANPQGSGANVLTF
TRBJ1-2 TRBV9 CASSVSPNLGPHGYTF
TRBJ2-3 TRBV28 CASSSLAPDTQYF
TRBJ2-5 TRBV4-2 CASSQVGESSGISEQYF
TRBJ2-3 TRBV11-2 CASSLTSSQGGGLGDTQYF